The rows below give T cell receptor beta chains drawn from one sample of a study of T-cell memory formation after mild COVID-19. MiXCR, run by TCRdb on the 5' RACE reads, gives a single entry per CDR3 protein. The sample has under 650,000 distinct CDR3 sequences; over 15% are singletons. The sample taken for sequencing was PBMCs or a T cell subset sorted from them (not recorded which). These TCRs come from an adult woman who had mild COVID-19 (a few samples of this study predate the infection). Cell type and time point are not known. Each CDR3 is given with its conserved first and last residue. D genes are given only for firm matches. Not every row has a clone size; where given, it reads once, few, many or a size class.

few	TRBJ2-1	TRBV7-9	TRBD2	TGTGCCAGCAGCTTAGGAGCGGGGGGGCCGAATGCTGAGCAGTTCTTC	CASSLGAGGPNAEQFF
few	TRBJ2-3	TRBV6-2/TRBV6-3	TRBD2	TGTGCCAGCAGTTTTCTAGCGGGAATCACAGATACGCAGTATTTT	CASSFLAGITDTQYF
few	TRBJ2-7	TRBV19	.	TGTGCCAGTAGTATAAAGGAGGGCAGCTCCTACGAGCAGTACTTC	CASSIKEGSSYEQYF
few	TRBJ1-1	TRBV18	TRBD1	TGTGCCAGCTCACAGGGACAGCGAACTGAAGCTTTCTTT	CASSQGQRTEAFF
many	TRBJ1-1	TRBV7-9	.	TGTGCCAGCAGCTTCGCAGGGAACACTGAAGCTTTCTTT	CASSFAGNTEAFF
.	TRBJ2-7	TRBV10-2	TRBD1	TGCGCCAGCACTCACCGGGACAGGGGGCTGTTTCCCTCCGAGCAGTACTTC	CASTHRDRGLFPSEQYF
few	TRBJ2-2	TRBV18	.	TGTGCCAGCTCACCACTCGGCTCCCATGGGGAGCTGTTTTTT	CASSPLGSHGELFF
once	TRBJ2-1	TRBV15	TRBD2	TGTGCCACCAGCAGAGTGGCGGGAGGGCCCCCCAGTGAGCAGTTCTTC	CATSRVAGGPPSEQFF
.	TRBJ1-6	TRBV6-6	TRBD1	TGTGCCAGCAAATTAGGGGGACAGGGGTCTTCACCCCTCCACTTT	CASKLGGQGSSPLHF
few	TRBJ2-2	TRBV7-3	.	TGTGCCACCTCCCTCGCGAACACCGGGGAGCTGTTTTTT	CATSLANTGELFF
.	TRBJ1-4	TRBV5-1	.	TGCGCCAGCAGCATACAGGTGGGGAATGAAAAACTGTTTTTT	CASSIQVGNEKLFF
.	TRBJ1-2	TRBV9	TRBD1	TGTGCCAGCAGCGTAGAAAACAGGGGTGCCGATAACTATGGCTACACCTTC	CASSVENRGADNYGYTF
once	TRBJ2-7	TRBV12-3/TRBV12-4	.	TGTGCCAGCAGTTTTATGAGGGGAACAAGCTACGAGCAGTACTTC	CASSFMRGTSYEQYF
.	TRBJ1-5	TRBV12-3/TRBV12-4	.	TGTGCCAGCAGTTCTAGGCAAGATCAGCCCCAGCATTTT	CASSSRQDQPQHF
once	TRBJ2-7	TRBV5-1	TRBD2	TGCGCCAGCAGATTGGGGGGACTAGCGGACTACGAGCAGTACTTC	CASRLGGLADYEQYF
.	TRBJ1-5	TRBV4-3	TRBD1	TGCGCCAGCAGCCAAGGGGCAGGGGGCGATCAGCCCCAGCATTTT	CASSQGAGGDQPQHF
.	TRBJ2-1	TRBV6-2/TRBV6-3	.	TGTGCCAGCAGCCGAGGACCTAACTACAATGAGCAGTTCTTC	CASSRGPNYNEQFF
.	TRBJ1-3	TRBV20-1	.	TGCAGTGCTAGATGGAGAAGAAACACCATATATTTT	CSARWRRNTIYF
.	TRBJ1-5	TRBV6-6	TRBD1	TGTGCCAGCAGAGGGACAGCCAATCAGCCCCAGCATTTT	CASRGTANQPQHF
.	TRBJ2-7	TRBV20-1	.	TGCAGTGCCGAATCCGGGACTCTCTCCTACGAGCAGTACTTC	CSAESGTLSYEQYF
few	TRBJ2-7	TRBV18	.	TGTGCCAGCTCACCACCGTTATTGACTTCCCGCGAGCAGTACTTC	CASSPPLLTSREQYF
few	TRBJ1-5	TRBV7-6	.	TGTGCCAGCAGCTTAAGCCTTAATCAGCCCCAGCATTTT	CASSLSLNQPQHF
few	TRBJ2-2	TRBV7-8	.	TGTGCCAGCAGGGATCCCGCCGGGGAGCTGTTTTTT	CASRDPAGELFF
.	TRBJ2-1	TRBV30	TRBD2	TGTGCCTGGAGGTCTAGCGGGGGAAATGAGCAGTTCTTC	CAWRSSGGNEQFF
.	TRBJ2-2	TRBV10-3	TRBD2	TGTGCCATCGCGGGGGCGAACACCGGGGAGCTGTTTTTT	CAIAGANTGELFF
few	TRBJ1-1	TRBV5-1	TRBD1	TGCGCCAGCAGCTTCAACAGGGGAAACACTGAAGCTTTCTTT	CASSFNRGNTEAFF
few	TRBJ2-3	TRBV14	TRBD2	TGTGCCAGCAGCCGAGCGGGAGCAGATACGCAGTATTTT	CASSRAGADTQYF
.	TRBJ2-1	TRBV7-7	TRBD2	TGTGCTAGCAGCTCGCTCGGGACTAGGGCCTCCTTC	CASSSLGTRASF
many	TRBJ1-6	TRBV7-9	TRBD1	TGTGCCAGCAGCTCCGGGACAGAGAATTCACCCCTCCACTTT	CASSSGTENSPLHF
few	TRBJ2-3	TRBV5-1	.	TGCGCCAGCAGCTCTGGGGGAGTTGGGCCAGATACGCAGTATTTT	CASSSGGVGPDTQYF
.	TRBJ2-7	TRBV12-3/TRBV12-4	TRBD2	TGTGCCAGCACCCCGGGGGGCGGGAGGTCCGACGAGCAGTACTTC	CASTPGGGRSDEQYF
few	TRBJ2-2	TRBV7-9	TRBD1	TGTGCCAGCAGCGAGGTGTCGGGACAGGGGGCCGGGGAGCTGTTTTTT	CASSEVSGQGAGELFF
once	TRBJ2-3	TRBV5-4	.	TGTGCCAGCAGCTTTGGGGGGACGGCAGATACGCAGTATTTT	CASSFGGTADTQYF